This T cell receptor (beta chain) derives from a study of post-analysis software for immune sequencing data. Looked up from germline, CDR1 is DFQATT and CDR2 is SNEGSKA (reference sequence). V trimming: 6 bases; J trimming: 0 bases; junction bases outside the gene matches: 6. The length of the CDR3 is 15 residues. Every TCR beta cDNA library bore unique molecular identifiers. TCRdb re-derived calls from the PCR reads in MiXCR, one entry per CDR3 protein. The sample contains about 540,000 distinct CDR3 sequences, under 40% of which appear only once. Findings of the study overall: Controls showed lower frequencies than patients for several TRBV segments, and TRBV5-6, TRBV5-1 and TRBV20-1 were among these.

A note on this clonotype: Its antigen is not known.

The chain recombines TRBV20-1 with TRBJ2-2; 8 bases map to TRBD2. Sequenced: blood. This sequence was found in a girl under 18 with multiple sclerosis. CDR3 loop: CSAHIAGPNTGELFF. CDR3 sequence (DNA): TGCAGTGCCCACATAGCGGGGCCGAACACCGGGGAGCTGTTTTTT.